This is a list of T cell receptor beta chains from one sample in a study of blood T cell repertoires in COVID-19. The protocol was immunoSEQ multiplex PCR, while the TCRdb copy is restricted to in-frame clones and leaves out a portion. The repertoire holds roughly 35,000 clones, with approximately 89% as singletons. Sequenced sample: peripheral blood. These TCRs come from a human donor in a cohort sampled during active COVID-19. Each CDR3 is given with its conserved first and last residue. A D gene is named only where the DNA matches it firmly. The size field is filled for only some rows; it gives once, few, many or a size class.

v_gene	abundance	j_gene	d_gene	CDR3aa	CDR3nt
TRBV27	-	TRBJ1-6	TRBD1	CASSSPTGISYNSPLHF	TGTGCCAGCAGTTCGCCGACAGGGATCTCCTATAATTCACCCCTCCACTTT
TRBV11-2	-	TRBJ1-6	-	CASSLRFSSPLHF	TGTGCCAGCAGCCTACGGTTTAGTTCACCCCTCCACTTT
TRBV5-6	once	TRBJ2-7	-	CASSLYVSQQYF	TGTGCCAGCAGCTTGTACGTGAGCCAGCAGTACTTC
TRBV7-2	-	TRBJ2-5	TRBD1	CASSQFGQGWQETQYF	TGTGCCAGCAGCCAGTTTGGACAGGGCTGGCAGGAGACCCAGTACTTC
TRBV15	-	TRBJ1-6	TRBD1	CATSNGQGENSPLHF	TGTGCCACCAGCAACGGACAGGGGGAAAATTCACCCCTCCACTTT
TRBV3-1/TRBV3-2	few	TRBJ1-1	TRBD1	CASSQGQGLTEAFF	TGTGCCAGCAGCCAAGGACAGGGGTTGACTGAAGCTTTCTTT
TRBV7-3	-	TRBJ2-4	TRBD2	CASSLGEGYIQYF	TGTGCCAGCAGCTTAGGGGAGGGGTACATTCAGTACTTC
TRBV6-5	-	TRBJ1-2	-	CASRETGTYGYTF	TGTGCCAGCAGAGAGACAGGCACTTATGGCTACACCTTC
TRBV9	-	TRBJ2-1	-	CASSVLTGNEQFF	TGTGCCAGCAGCGTTTTAACAGGGAATGAGCAGTTCTTC
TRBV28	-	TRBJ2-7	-	CASSLIGGYEQYF	TGTGCCAGCAGTTTAATCGGGGGCTACGAGCAGTACTTC
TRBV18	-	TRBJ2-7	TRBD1	CASSPAGGNEQYF	TGTGCCAGCTCACCTGCAGGGGGCAACGAGCAGTACTTC
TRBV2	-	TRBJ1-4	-	CASSDWSAGNNEKLFF	TGTGCCAGCAGTGACTGGTCAGCCGGGAATAATGAAAAACTGTTTTTT
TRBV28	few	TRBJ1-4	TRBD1	CASSLWGQGSEKLFF	TGTGCCAGCAGTTTATGGGGACAGGGGAGTGAAAAACTGTTTTTT
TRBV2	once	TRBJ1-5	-	CASSEYSNQPQHF	TGTGCCAGCAGTGAATATAGCAATCAGCCCCAGCATTTT
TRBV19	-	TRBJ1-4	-	CASSIDQRRRGGYQNEKLFF	TGTGCCAGTAGTATAGATCAAAGACGCAGGGGCGGATACCAGAATGAAAAACTGTTTTTT
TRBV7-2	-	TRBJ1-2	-	CASSLGSGYYGYTF	TGTGCCAGCAGCTTAGGGTCCGGGTACTATGGCTACACCTTC
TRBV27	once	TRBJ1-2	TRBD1	CASSTGQGAFYGYTF	TGTGCCAGCAGTACAGGACAGGGGGCTTTCTATGGCTACACCTTC
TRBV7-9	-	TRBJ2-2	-	CASSLAGQITGELFF	TGTGCCAGCAGCTTAGCGGGACAAATCACCGGGGAGCTGTTTTTT
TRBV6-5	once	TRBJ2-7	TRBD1	CASSYSDRGSYEQYF	TGTGCCAGCAGTTACTCGGACAGGGGCTCCTACGAGCAGTACTTC
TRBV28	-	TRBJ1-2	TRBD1	CASTQNRGANYGYTF	TGTGCCAGCACTCAAAACAGGGGAGCTAACTATGGCTACACCTTC
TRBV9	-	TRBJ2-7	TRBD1	CASSVGDRSYEQYF	TGTGCCAGCAGCGTGGGGGACAGATCCTACGAGCAGTACTTC
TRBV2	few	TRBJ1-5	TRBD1	CASRTGTGSNQPQHF	TGTGCCAGCAGAACAGGGACAGGGAGCAATCAGCCCCAGCATTTT
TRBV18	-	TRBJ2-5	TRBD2	CASSPGLAGEETQYF	TGTGCCAGCTCACCGGGACTAGCGGGGGAGGAGACCCAGTACTTC